Following are 4 T cell receptor beta chains from one sample sequenced in a study of blood T cells in healthy people across ages. The second PCR ran roughly 7 to 11 cycles with a sample-barcoded 5' primer and J-beta primers. MiXCR was run by TCRdb on the 5' RACE reads, yielding one entry per CDR3 protein. Found here are hundreds of thousands of distinct CDR3 sequences, about a quarter of them singletons; the top ten hold 2.5% to 3.5%. These same records also appear under a second study, on T cells of mothers and their children.

Sequencing was done on a sample of blood. All receptors come from a boy aged 5-17 years in good health.

About this clonotype itself: A junction end diverges from the germline sequence, so it may reflect a read error. The chain combines TRBV12-3 or TRBV12-4 with TRBJ1-3; D is unclear. CDR3 length: 12 amino acids. This chain's CDR3 is CASSLSENAIYF. In DNA, the CDR3 is TGTGCCAGCAGTTTATCCGAAAACGCCATATATTTT.

This clonotype showed up many times. This rearrangement joins TRBV29-1 to TRBJ2-4; D is possibly TRBD1 (5 bases). The V end was cut by 6 bases, the J end by 0 bases, with 9 bases between. The CDR3 sequence is 13 residues long. CDR1 is SQVTM and CDR2 is ANQGSEA in the germline V gene. The CDR3 region has the DNA TGCAGCGTGAGGCAGGGAGCCAAAAACATTCAGTACTTC. Translating gives CSVRQGAKNIQYF.

The V call is TRBV5-1, the J call TRBJ2-4; D may be TRBD1 or TRBD2 (7 bases each). Germline-derived CDR1 and CDR2 are SGHRS and YFSETQ. The CDR3 covers 13 residues. Between the trimmed V and J ends, which lost 5 bases and 7 bases, there was a span of 13 bases. This CDR3 is CASRSQGGNIQYF. CDR3 DNA sequence: TGCGCCAGCAGAAGTCAGGGGGGGAACATTCAGTACTTC.

This clonotype came up a few times. This sequence joins TRBV3-1 and TRBJ2-5, with D tentatively TRBD2 (5 bases). CDR1 and CDR2 from the germline V gene are LGHDT and YNNKEL (reference sequence). V was clipped by 7 bases and J by 4 bases, with 16 bases between them. The CDR3 spans 14 residues. The CDR3, as DNA: TGTGCCAGCACCACGGCGGCTAGCTCAGAGACCCAGTACTTC. As protein: CASTTAASSETQYF.